The 10 T cell receptor beta chains below all came from one sample that was sequenced in a study of T cells after posttransplantation cyclophosphamide. Clones were read by immunoSEQ multiplex PCR, and TCRdb kept only the in-frame ones, dropping some. Among tens of thousands of clones listed, approximately 71% were seen once. Sequenced: memory CD4+ T cells sorted from PBMCs. These receptors came from a woman aged 60-75 years in good health, CMV-negative, and a related stem cell transplant donor.

As regards this clone: A junction boundary mismatches the germline segment, possibly from a read error. The rearrangement uses TRBV7-2 and TRBJ1-4, with unresolved D. The length of the CDR3 is 13 residues. Germline CDR1 reads SGHTA; CDR2 reads FQGNSA. The CDR3 region has the DNA TGTGCCGGCAGCTTAGTTAGAAGTGAAAAACTGTTTTTT. Translating gives CAGSLVRSEKLFF. Complete variable domain (other parts from reference TRBV7-2 and TRBJ1-4): GAGVSQSPSNKVTEKGKDVELRCDPISGHTALYWYRQSLGQGLEFLIYFQGNSAPDKSGLPSDRFSAERTGGSVSTLTIQRTQQEDSAVYLCAGSLVRSEKLFFGSGTQLSVL.

This sequence joins TRBV7-2 and TRBJ1-1; perhaps TRBD1 as D (6 bases). V shed 6 bases and J shed 1 base, with 12 bases lying between them. Germline V gives CDR1 SGHTA, CDR2 FQGNSA. The CDR3 has 14 residues. The CDR3: CASRSGQKNTEAFF. CDR3 DNA: TGTGCCAGCAGGAGCGGACAGAAGAACACTGAAGCTTTCTTT. Using reference TRBV7-2 and TRBJ1-1 for the parts outside the CDR3, the full variable domain is GAGVSQSPSNKVTEKGKDVELRCDPISGHTALYWYRQSLGQGLEFLIYFQGNSAPDKSGLPSDRFSAERTGGSVSTLTIQRTQQEDSAVYLCASRSGQKNTEAFFGQGTRLTVV.

V is TRBV18 and J is TRBJ2-7; 7 bases match TRBD1. The CDR3 has 15 residues. Germline trimming cut 2 bases from V and 2 bases from J; bases unmatched to any gene: 6. Germline V gene lookup returns CDR1 KGHSH and CDR2 LQKENI. This chain's CDR3 is CASSPSQGVTYEQYF. CDR3 DNA: TGTGCCAGCTCACCAAGCCAGGGGGTCACCTACGAGCAGTACTTC. The entire variable domain, with the rest obtained from reference TRBV18 and TRBJ2-7, is as follows: NAGVMQNPRHLVRRRGQEARLRCSPMKGHSHVYWYRQLPEEGLKFMVYLQKENIIDESGMPKERFSAEFPKEGPSILRIQQVVRGDSAAYFCASSPSQGVTYEQYFGPGTRLTVT.

The chain joins TRBV6-1 to TRBJ2-7; the D gene is possibly TRBD1 (6 bases). V lost 2 bases, J lost 3 bases, and 8 bases lay in between. CDR3 size: 13 residues. CDR1 and CDR2 (germline): MNHNS, SASEGT. CDR3: CASSEHRDYEQYF. The CDR3 region has the DNA TGTGCCAGCAGTGAACACAGGGACTACGAGCAGTACTTC.

The chain recombines TRBV5-7 with TRBJ1-5; a weak D match, TRBD1 (5 bases). TRBV5-7 qualifies as an ORF whose function is uncertain. The CDR3 is 14 amino acids. V was pared by 4 bases and J by 3 bases, with 11 bases between. The CDR3 loop is CASSPDRSNQPQHF. CDR3 DNA: TGTGCCAGCAGCCCTGACAGATCCAATCAGCCCCAGCATTTT.

This sequence joins TRBV7-2 and TRBJ2-7, with D perhaps TRBD1 (6 bases). The V and J ends lost 5 bases and 2 bases respectively, with 13 bases between them. This CDR3 comprises 14 residues. CDR1 is SGHTA, CDR2 FQGNSA, per germline. The DNA for the CDR3 is TGTGCCAGCAGCCCCAGGGGTCCACCCTACGAGCAGTACTTC. This codes for CASSPRGPPYEQYF.

J is TRBJ2-1 and V is TRBV29-1, with 12 nucleotides matching TRBD2. The CDR3 covers 20 residues. Germline CDR1 and CDR2: SQVTM and ANQGSEA. With 4 bases clipped from V and 2 bases from J, the junction kept 18 bases outside the gene matches. Here the CDR3 DNA reads TGCAGCGTTGTGGGGTTTCGTCTAGCGGGGGGGCAGGTACCCTACAATGAGCAGTTCTTC. This codes for CSVVGFRLAGGQVPYNEQFF.

The V gene is TRBV6-5, the J gene TRBJ2-3; D may be TRBD1 (5 bases). V dropped 4 bases and J dropped 7 bases, with 15 bases sitting between them. Germline loops: CDR1 MNHEY, CDR2 SVGAGI. The CDR3 sequence is 14 residues long. CDR3 sequence: CASSFNTDTNTQYF. The CDR3 coding sequence is TGTGCCAGCAGTTTCAACACGGACACTAATACGCAGTATTTT.

This rearrangement joins TRBV11-2 to TRBJ2-5; tentatively, D is TRBD2 (5 bases). Germline V gene sequence: CDR1 SGHAT, CDR2 FQNNGV. V was shortened by 5 bases and J by 3 bases, with 13 bases between the two germline ends. This CDR3 has 14 amino acids. CDR3 DNA: TGTGCCAGCAGCCGGCATCTGAGGGAAGAGACCCAGTACTTC. Translation gives CASSRHLREETQYF. Full variable domain (rest looked up from reference TRBV11-2 and TRBJ2-5): EAGVAQSPRYKIIEKRQSVAFWCNPISGHATLYWYQQILGQGPKLLIQFQNNGVVDDSQLPKDRFSAERLKGVDSTLKIQPAKLEDSAVYLCASSRHLREETQYFGPGTRLLVL.

The genes are TRBV9 and TRBJ2-1; TRBD2 matches at 10 bases. The CDR3 is made up of 18 amino acids. The junction had 7 bases not matched to a gene; V was cut back by 0 bases and J by 1 base. Looked up from germline, CDR1 is SGDLS and CDR2 is YYNGEE. The CDR3 loop is CASSVGASGGLSYNEQFF. The CDR3 DNA reads as TGTGCCAGCAGCGTAGGGGCTAGCGGGGGTCTTTCCTACAATGAGCAGTTCTTC.